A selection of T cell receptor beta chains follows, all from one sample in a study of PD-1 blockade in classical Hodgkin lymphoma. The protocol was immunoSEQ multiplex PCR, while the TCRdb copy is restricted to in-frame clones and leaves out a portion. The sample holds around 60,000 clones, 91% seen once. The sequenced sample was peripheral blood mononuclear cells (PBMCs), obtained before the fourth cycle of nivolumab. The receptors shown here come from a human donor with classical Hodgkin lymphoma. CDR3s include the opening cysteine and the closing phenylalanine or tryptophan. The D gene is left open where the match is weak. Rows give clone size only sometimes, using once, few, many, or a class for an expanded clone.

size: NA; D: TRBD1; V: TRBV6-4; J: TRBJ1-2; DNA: TGTGCCAGCAGTAACGGGACAGTTCGAAGGAGTGGCTACACCTTC; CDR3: CASSNGTVRRSGYTF
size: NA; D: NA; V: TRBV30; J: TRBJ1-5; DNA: TGTGCCTGGAGTAGACAGGCGATATTCAATCAGCCCCAGCATTTT; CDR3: CAWSRQAIFNQPQHF
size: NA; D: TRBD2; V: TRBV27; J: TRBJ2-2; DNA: TGTGCCAGCAATCTTATTTCCGTGCTAGCGGGGGGGCTGGTGGAGCTGTTTTTT; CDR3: CASNLISVLAGGLVELFF
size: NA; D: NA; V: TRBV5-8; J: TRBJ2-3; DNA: TGTGCCAGCAGGACGGGGTTAAGCACAGATACGCAGTATTTT; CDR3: CASRTGLSTDTQYF
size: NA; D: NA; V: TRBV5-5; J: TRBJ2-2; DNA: TGTGCCAGCAGCTTCGTCAGGGCCGGGGAGCTGTTTTTT; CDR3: CASSFVRAGELFF
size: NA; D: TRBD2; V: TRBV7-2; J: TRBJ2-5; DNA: TGTGCCAGCAAACTAGCGGGGCAAGAGACCCAGTACTTC; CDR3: CASKLAGQETQYF
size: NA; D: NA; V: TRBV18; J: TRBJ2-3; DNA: TGTGCCAGCTCAACCGGGGTCCGTCCAGATACGCAGTATTTT; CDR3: CASSTGVRPDTQYF
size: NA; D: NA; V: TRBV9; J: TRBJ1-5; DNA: TGTGCCAGCAGCGGCGTCCGGGGCCCCAATCAGCCCCAGCATTTT; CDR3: CASSGVRGPNQPQHF
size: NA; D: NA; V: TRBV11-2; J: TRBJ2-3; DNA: TGTGCCAGCAGCTTAGTAGGTTCAGATACGCAGTATTTT; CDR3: CASSLVGSDTQYF
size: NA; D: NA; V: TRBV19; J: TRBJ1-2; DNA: TGTGCCAGTAGTCAAGTAGTCTATGGCTACACCTTC; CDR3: CASSQVVYGYTF
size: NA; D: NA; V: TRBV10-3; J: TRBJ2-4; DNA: TGTGCCATCAGTGGATCCGGACAGAGGCAGTACTTC; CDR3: CAISGSGQRQYF
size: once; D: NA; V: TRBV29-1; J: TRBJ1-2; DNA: TGCAGCGTCGGGGACATCGGCGATGGCTACACCTTC; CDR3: CSVGDIGDGYTF
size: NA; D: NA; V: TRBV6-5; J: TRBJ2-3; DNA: TGTGCCAGCAGCCAGGACACAGATACGCAGTATTTT; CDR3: CASSQDTDTQYF
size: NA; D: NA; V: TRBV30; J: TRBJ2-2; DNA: TGTGCCTGGCCGAGCGAGGGCGGGGAGCTGTTTTTT; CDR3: CAWPSEGGELFF
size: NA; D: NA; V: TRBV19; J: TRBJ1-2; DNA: TGTGCCAGTAGTATTTCCATTACTGCTGGCTACACCTTC; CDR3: CASSISITAGYTF
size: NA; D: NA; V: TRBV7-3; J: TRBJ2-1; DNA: TGTGCCAGCAGCTTAACAGGTAAACAGGGGACTACCTACAATGAGCAGTTCTTC; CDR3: CASSLTGKQGTTYNEQFF
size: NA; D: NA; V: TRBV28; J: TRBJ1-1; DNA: TGTGCCAGCAGTTTAACGGTCAGGAACACTGAAGCTTTCTTT; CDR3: CASSLTVRNTEAFF
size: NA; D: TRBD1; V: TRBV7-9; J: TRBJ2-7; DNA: TGTGCCAGCAGCGGACAGGGGGCTATTTCGAGCTACGAGCAGTACTTC; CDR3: CASSGQGAISSYEQYF
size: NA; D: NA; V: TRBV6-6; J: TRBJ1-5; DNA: TGTGCGACTAGGTCGTATTATAGCAATCAGCCCCAGCATTTT; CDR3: CATRSYYSNQPQHF
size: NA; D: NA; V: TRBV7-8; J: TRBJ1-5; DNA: TGTGCCAGCAGCTATGAGACGGAGAGCCAGCCCCAGCATTTT; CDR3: CASSYETESQPQHF
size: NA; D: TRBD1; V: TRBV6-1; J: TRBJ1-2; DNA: TGTGCCAGCAGCCCAGGGGGGGTCTATGGCTACACCTTC; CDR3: CASSPGGVYGYTF
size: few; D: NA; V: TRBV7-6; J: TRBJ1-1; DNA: TGTGCCAGCAGCTTAGATCCGGGCAGTCTAACTGAAGCTTTCTTT; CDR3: CASSLDPGSLTEAFF
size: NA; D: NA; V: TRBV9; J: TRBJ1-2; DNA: TGTGCCAGCGGCTTACCGGGACACTCACTCGGCTACACCTTC; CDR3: CASGLPGHSLGYTF
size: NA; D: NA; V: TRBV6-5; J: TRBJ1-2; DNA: TGTGCCAGCAGCCTTATTACAGGGACGGGTGGCTACACCTTC; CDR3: CASSLITGTGGYTF
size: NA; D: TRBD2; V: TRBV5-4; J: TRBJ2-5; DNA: TGTGCCAGCAGCTTAGGGCGGGGGGGCCTTGGAGGCCAAGAGACCCAGTACTTC; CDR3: CASSLGRGGLGGQETQYF
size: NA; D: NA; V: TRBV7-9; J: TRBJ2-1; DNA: TGTGCCAGCAGCTTCCCAGCGGTCTACAATGAGCAGTTCTTC; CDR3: CASSFPAVYNEQFF
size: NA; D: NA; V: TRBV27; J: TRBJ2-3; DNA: TGTGCCAGCAGTTTATGGGATAGCACAGATACGCAGTATTTT; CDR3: CASSLWDSTDTQYF
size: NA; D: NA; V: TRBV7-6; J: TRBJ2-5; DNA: TGTGCCAGCAGCTTAGCCCCCCCGGAGACCCAGTACTTC; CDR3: CASSLAPPETQYF
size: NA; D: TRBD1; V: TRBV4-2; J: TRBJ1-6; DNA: TGTGCCAGCAGCCCTGTACCGGGACAGGCTAATTCACCCCTCCACTTT; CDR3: CASSPVPGQANSPLHF
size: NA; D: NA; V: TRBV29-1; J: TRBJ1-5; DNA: TGCAGCGTTGGGACCATAAGGGGTCAGCCCCAGCATTTT; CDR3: CSVGTIRGQPQHF
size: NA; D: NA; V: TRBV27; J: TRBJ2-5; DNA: TGTGCCAGCAGTTCTGCCGTTCAAGAGACCCAGTACTTC; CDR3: CASSSAVQETQYF
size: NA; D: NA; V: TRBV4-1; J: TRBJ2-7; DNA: TGCGCCAGCAGCCTCACATTAGACAGGTTATGGTCCGAGCAGTACTTC; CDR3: CASSLTLDRLWSEQYF
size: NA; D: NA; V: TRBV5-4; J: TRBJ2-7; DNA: TGTGCCAGCAGCCTCCTAGGGGGCGAGCAGTACTTC; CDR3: CASSLLGGEQYF
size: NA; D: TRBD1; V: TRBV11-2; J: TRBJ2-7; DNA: TGTGCCAGCAGCTTATACAGGGGGTCCCCCTACGAGCAGTACTTC; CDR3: CASSLYRGSPYEQYF
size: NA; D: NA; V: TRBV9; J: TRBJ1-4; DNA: TGTGCCAGCAGCGTGGGGGGCCTGACGGCCCATGAAAAACTGTTTTTT; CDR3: CASSVGGLTAHEKLFF
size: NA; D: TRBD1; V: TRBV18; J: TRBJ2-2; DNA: TGTGCCAGCTCACCGGCCAGGACAGGCTCGATCAACACCGGGGAGCTGTTTTTT; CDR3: CASSPARTGSINTGELFF
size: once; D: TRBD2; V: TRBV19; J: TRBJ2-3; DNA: TGTGCCAGTAGTAACTATTGGCGGGGGGGCTTCACAGATACGCAGTATTTT; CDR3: CASSNYWRGGFTDTQYF
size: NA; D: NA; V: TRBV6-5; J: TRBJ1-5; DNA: TGTGCCAGCAGTTACTCAGAAAACAATCAGCCCCAGCATTTT; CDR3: CASSYSENNQPQHF
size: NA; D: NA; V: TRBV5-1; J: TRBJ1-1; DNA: TGCGCCAGCAGCTCAGCCGGGGCAGTCGCTGAAGCTTTCTTT; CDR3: CASSSAGAVAEAFF
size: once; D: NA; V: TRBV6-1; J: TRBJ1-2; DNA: TGTGCCAGCAGTGAAGACCCGTGGACAGACAATCCTAACTATGGCTACACCTTC; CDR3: CASSEDPWTDNPNYGYTF
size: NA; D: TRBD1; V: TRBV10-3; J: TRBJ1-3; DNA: TGTGCCATCAGTGAGTCAGCAGGGGGGTCTGGAAACACCATATATTTT; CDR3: CAISESAGGSGNTIYF
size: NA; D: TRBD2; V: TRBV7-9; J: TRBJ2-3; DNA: TGTGCCAGCAGCCTTAGCGGGGACTACACAGATACGCAGTATTTT; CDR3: CASSLSGDYTDTQYF
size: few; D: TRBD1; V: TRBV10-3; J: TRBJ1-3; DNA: TGTGCCATCAATCCGGGACAGCAAGGAAACACCATATATTTT; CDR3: CAINPGQQGNTIYF
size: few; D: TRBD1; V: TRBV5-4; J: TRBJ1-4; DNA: TGTGCCAGCAGCTGGACAGGAAGTAATGAAAAACTGTTTTTT; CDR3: CASSWTGSNEKLFF
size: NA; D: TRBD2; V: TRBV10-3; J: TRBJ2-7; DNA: TGTGCCGCTAGCGGGGTGTCCTACGAGCAGTACTTC; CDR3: CAASGVSYEQYF
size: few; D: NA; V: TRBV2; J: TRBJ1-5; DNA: TGTGCCACCTGCCTCACTGGGGATCAGCCCCAGCATTTT; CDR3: CATCLTGDQPQHF